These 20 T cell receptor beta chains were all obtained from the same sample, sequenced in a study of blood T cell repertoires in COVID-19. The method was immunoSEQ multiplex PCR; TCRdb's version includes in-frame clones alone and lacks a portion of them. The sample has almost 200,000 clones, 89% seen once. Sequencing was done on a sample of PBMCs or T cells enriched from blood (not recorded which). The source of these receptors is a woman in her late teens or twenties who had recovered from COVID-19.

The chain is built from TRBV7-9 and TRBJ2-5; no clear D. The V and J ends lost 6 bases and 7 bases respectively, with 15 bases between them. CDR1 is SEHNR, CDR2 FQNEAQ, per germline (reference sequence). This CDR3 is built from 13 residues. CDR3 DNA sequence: TGTGCCAGCAGTCGCACTACTCTAGGGACCCAGTACTTC. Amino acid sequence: CASSRTTLGTQYF.

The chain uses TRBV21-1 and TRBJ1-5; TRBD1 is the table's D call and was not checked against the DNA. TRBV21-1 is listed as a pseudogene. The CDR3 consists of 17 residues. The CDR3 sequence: CASVLRGRGRVSQPQHF. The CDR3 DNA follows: TGTGCCAGCGTTCTAAGGGGAAGGGGTCGAGTTAGTCAGCCCCAGCATTTT.

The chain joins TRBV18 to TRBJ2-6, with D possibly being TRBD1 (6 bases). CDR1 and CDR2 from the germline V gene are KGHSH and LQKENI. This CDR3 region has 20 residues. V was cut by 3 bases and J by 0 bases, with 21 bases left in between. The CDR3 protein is CASSPSISRQDVSGANVLTF. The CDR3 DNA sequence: TGTGCCAGCTCACCCTCTATATCCCGACAGGATGTCTCTGGGGCCAACGTCCTGACTTTC. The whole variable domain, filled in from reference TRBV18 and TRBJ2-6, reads NAGVMQNPRHLVRRRGQEARLRCSPMKGHSHVYWYRQLPEEGLKFMVYLQKENIIDESGMPKERFSAEFPKEGPSILRIQQVVRGDSAAYFCASSPSISRQDVSGANVLTFGAGSRLTVL.

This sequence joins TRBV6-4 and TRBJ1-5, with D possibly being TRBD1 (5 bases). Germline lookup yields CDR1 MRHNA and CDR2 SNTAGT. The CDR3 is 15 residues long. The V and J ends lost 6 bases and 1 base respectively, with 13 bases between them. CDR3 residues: CASSEGGHSNQPQHF. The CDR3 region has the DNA TGTGCCAGCAGCGAGGGAGGACACAGCAATCAGCCCCAGCATTTT.

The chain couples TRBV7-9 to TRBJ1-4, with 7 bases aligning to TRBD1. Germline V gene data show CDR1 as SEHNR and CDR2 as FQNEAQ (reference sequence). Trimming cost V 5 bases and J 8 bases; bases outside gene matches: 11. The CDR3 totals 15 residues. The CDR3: CASSLNRDRGEKLFF. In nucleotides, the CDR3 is TGTGCCAGCAGCCTAAACCGGGACAGAGGGGAAAAACTGTTTTTT.

CDR3 region: CASSAGPGNYGYTF. CDR3 nucleotides: TGTGCCAGCAGCGCGGGGCCCGGTAACTATGGCTACACCTTC. This chain uses TRBV6-6 with TRBJ1-2; weak D call: TRBD1 (5 bases). This CDR3 spans 14 amino acids. With 6 bases removed from V and 1 base from J, the gap between germline ends came to 12 bases. The germline CDR1 and CDR2 sequences are MNHNY and SVGAGI (reference sequence).

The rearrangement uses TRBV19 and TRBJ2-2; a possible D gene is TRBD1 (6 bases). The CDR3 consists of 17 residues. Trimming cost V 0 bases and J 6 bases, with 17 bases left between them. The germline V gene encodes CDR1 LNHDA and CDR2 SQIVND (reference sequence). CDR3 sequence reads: CASSIDRRTVAPGELFF. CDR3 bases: TGTGCCAGTAGTATAGATCGCCGGACAGTGGCCCCCGGGGAGCTGTTTTTT.

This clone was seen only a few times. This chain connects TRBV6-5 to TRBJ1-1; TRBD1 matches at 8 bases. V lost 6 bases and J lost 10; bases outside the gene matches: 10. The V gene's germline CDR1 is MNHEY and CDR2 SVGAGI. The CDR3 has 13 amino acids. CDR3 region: CASSLDRASAAFF. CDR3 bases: TGTGCCAGCAGCCTGGACAGGGCGAGTGCAGCTTTCTTT.

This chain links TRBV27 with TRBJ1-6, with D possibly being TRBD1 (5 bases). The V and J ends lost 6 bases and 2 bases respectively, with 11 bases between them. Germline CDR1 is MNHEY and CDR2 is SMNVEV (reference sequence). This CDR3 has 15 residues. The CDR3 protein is CASSQGRTYNSPLHF. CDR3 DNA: TGTGCCAGCAGCCAGGGTAGGACCTATAATTCACCCCTCCACTTT.

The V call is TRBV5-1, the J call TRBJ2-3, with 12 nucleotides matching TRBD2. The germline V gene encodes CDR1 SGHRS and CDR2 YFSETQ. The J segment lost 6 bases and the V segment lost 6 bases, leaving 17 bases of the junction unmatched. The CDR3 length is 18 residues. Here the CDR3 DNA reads TGCGCCAGCACCCAGCTTCCTCCTAGCGGGGGGGGTGGGGATACGCAGTATTTT. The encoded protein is CASTQLPPSGGGGDTQYF.

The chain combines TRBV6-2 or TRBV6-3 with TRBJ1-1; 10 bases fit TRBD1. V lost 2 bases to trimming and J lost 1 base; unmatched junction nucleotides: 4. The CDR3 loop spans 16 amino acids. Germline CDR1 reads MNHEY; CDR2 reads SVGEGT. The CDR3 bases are TGTGCCAGCAGTTACCCGACAGGGGGCCGGAACACTGAAGCTTTCTTT. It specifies CASSYPTGGRNTEAFF.

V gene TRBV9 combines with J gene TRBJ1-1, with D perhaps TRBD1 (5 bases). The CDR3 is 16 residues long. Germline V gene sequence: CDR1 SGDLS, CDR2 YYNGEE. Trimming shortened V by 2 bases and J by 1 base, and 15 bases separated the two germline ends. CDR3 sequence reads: CASSVPFLGGNTEAFF. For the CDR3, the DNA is TGTGCCAGCAGCGTCCCGTTCCTGGGGGGGAACACTGAAGCTTTCTTT.

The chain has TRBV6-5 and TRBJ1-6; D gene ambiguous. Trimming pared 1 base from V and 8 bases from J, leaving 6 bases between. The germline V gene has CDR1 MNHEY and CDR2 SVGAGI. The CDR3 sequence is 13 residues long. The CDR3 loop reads CASSYWPYSPLHF. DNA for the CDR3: TGTGCCAGCAGTTACTGGCCCTATTCACCCCTCCACTTT.

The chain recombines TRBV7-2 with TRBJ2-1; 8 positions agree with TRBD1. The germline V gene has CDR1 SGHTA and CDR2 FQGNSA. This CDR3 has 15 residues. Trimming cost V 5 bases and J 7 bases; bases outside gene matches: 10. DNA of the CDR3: TGTGCCAGCAGCCAGCAGGGGGCCGTATTGAATGAGCAGTTCTTC. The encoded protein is CASSQQGAVLNEQFF.

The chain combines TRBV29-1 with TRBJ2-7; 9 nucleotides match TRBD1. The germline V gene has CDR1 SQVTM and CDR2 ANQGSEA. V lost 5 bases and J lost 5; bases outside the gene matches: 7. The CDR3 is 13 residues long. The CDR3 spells CSVTGTGSDEQYF. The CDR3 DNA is TGCAGCGTTACCGGGACAGGGTCGGACGAGCAGTACTTC.

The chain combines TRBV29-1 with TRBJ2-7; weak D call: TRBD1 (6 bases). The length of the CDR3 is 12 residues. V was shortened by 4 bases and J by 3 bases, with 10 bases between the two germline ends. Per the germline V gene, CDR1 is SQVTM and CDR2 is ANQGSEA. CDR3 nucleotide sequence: TGCAGCGTTGTTCGGGACAACTACGAGCAGTACTTC. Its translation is CSVVRDNYEQYF.

CDR3 region: CASSGETGFAFF. The CDR3 DNA reads TGTGCCAGTAGTGGAGAAACAGGGTTTGCTTTCTTT. V is TRBV19 and J is TRBJ1-1; TRBD1 might be the D (6 bases). CDR3 length equals 12 residues. Germline CDR1 and CDR2: LNHDA and SQIVND (reference sequence). Trimming stripped 5 bases from V and 11 bases from J, with 15 bases between.

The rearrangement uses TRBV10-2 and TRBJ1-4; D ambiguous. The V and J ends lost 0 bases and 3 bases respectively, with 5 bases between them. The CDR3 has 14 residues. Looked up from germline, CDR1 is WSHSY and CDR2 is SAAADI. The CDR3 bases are TGCGCCAGCAGTGAGTCGAGTGCTAATGAAAAACTGTTTTTT. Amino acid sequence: CASSESSANEKLFF.

CDR3 protein: CATSEHGQGFQPQHF. The CDR3 bases are TGTGCCACCAGTGAACATGGACAGGGCTTCCAGCCCCAGCATTTT. The chain uses TRBV24-1 and TRBJ1-5, with 8 positions matching TRBD1. The CDR3 is 15 amino acids. Unmatched junction bases numbered 8, after V lost 4 bases and J lost 7 bases. Germline V CDR1 and CDR2: KGHDR, SFDVKD.

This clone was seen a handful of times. The DNA of the CDR3 is TGTGCCAGCAGCTTATCCCTCGACAGGGGCAGGGCTGAGCAGTTCTTC. Its protein product is CASSLSLDRGRAEQFF. This chain connects TRBV11-1 to TRBJ2-1; 8 bases are shared with TRBD1. The CDR3 is 16 residues long. V gave up 2 bases and J gave up 9 bases; unmatched junction bases: 12. The germline CDR1 and CDR2 sequences are SGHAT and FQDESV (reference sequence).